Each of the 20 T cell receptor beta chains below was sequenced from the same sample in a study of T cell repertoires in cytomegalovirus infection. What these receptors recognize is not known. TCRdb processed the reads anew with MiXCR; each CDR3 protein has one entry. The data show around 43,000 distinct CDR3 sequences, with 20% seen just once and about 18% held by the top ten. Material: PBMCs, sequenced either directly or after in vitro stimulation (not recorded which). The receptors shown here come from a human donor in good health (CMV status not recorded). Some clones in this sample may be carry-over from other donors' samples.

This clonotype was seen at least ten times. V gene TRBV12-3 or TRBV12-4 combines with J gene TRBJ1-4; D is ambiguous. This CDR3 is 10 amino acids long. V was shortened by 8 bases and J by 4 bases, with 2 bases between the two germline ends. CDR3 DNA sequence: TGTGCCAGCGGTAATGAAAAACTGTTTTTT. It encodes CASGNEKLFF.

This clonotype was recorded many times. This rearrangement joins TRBV11-2 to TRBJ1-2; D unresolved. The CDR3 runs 12 residues. The germline V gene has CDR1 SGHAT and CDR2 FQNNGV. Deletions cut 4 bases from V and 8 bases from J, with 11 bases between. CDR3 amino acids: CASSYPGFGYTF. The CDR3 DNA reads TGTGCCAGCAGCTACCCCGGGTTCGGCTACACCTTC.

The chain couples TRBV6-5 to TRBJ2-7; D unresolved. This CDR3 is built from 13 residues. With 6 bases removed from V and 5 bases from J, the gap between germline ends came to 14 bases. Germline CDR1 and CDR2: MNHEY and SVGAGI. The CDR3 DNA reads as TGTGCCAGCAGCCGGACGGGCGGACACGAGCAGTACTTC. This sequence encodes CASSRTGGHEQYF.

This chain links TRBV5-6 with TRBJ1-1; no reliable D call. V lost 0 bases and J lost 1, with 7 bases in between. Germline V gives CDR1 SGHDT, CDR2 YYEEEE. The CDR3 is 14 residues long. The CDR3 DNA follows: TGTGCCAGCAGCTTGGCGGCTAAGAACACTGAAGCTTTCTTT. Protein product: CASSLAAKNTEAFF.

The table lists this clonotype with many counts. CDR3 protein: CASSAGTGGWETQYF. The CDR3 bases are TGTGCCAGCAGTGCCGGGACAGGGGGCTGGGAGACCCAGTACTTC. J is TRBJ2-5 and V is TRBV12-3 or TRBV12-4; 12 bases map to TRBD1. With V trimmed by 5 bases and J by 5 bases, 6 bases remained unmatched. CDR3 length: 15 amino acids.

This clonotype was seen ten or more times. This sequence joins TRBV12-3 or TRBV12-4 and TRBJ2-2; either TRBD1 or TRBD2 may fit D (5 bases each). This CDR3 region has 13 residues. Trimming took off 3 bases at V and 5 bases at J, with 7 bases between the two ends. CDR3 coding DNA: TGTGCCAGCAGTTTGAGGGGAACCGGGGAGCTGTTTTTT. Its protein product is CASSLRGTGELFF.

In DNA, the CDR3 is TGTGCCAGCAGCGTAGGGGGATGGGACGAGGGCTACACCTTC. This codes for CASSVGGWDEGYTF. V and J are TRBV9 and TRBJ1-2; TRBD1 is a possible D gene (5 bases). The ends were cut back, 0 bases at V and 8 bases at J, with 14 bases in the middle. The CDR3 runs 14 residues. The germline V gene has CDR1 SGDLS and CDR2 YYNGEE.

This clonotype was observed a few times. The V and J genes are TRBV2 and TRBJ1-5, with no clear D. This CDR3 has 12 amino acids. V lost 4 bases, J lost 2 bases, and 3 bases lay in between. The germline gives CDR1 SNHLY, CDR2 FYNNEI. The DNA of the CDR3 is TGTGCCAGCAGTGGTGGCAATCAGCCCCAGCATTTT. Its translation is CASSGGNQPQHF.

The chain links TRBV18 to TRBJ2-5; D is unresolved. Germline V gene data show CDR1 as KGHSH and CDR2 as LQKENI. V lost 2 bases and J lost 5, with 12 bases in between. The CDR3 extends over 14 amino acids. The CDR3 sequence: CASSPGSIAETQYF. The CDR3 DNA is TGTGCCAGCTCACCAGGGTCAATAGCTGAGACCCAGTACTTC.

This clonotype was detected a few times. This chain joins TRBV12-3 or TRBV12-4 and TRBJ2-3; 14 nucleotides align to TRBD2. The CDR3 extends over 16 amino acids. J gave up 4 bases and V 5 bases, and 5 bases lay outside the gene matches. The CDR3 here is CASSPGLAGDPDTQYF. In DNA, the CDR3 is TGTGCCAGCAGTCCGGGACTAGCGGGGGACCCAGATACGCAGTATTTT.

This clonotype was seen many times. The V gene is TRBV7-6, the J gene TRBJ2-6; D gene unclear. Trimming took off 7 bases at V and 0 bases at J, with 10 bases between the two ends. From germline, CDR1 is SGHVS and CDR2 FNYEAQ. CDR3 size: 15 residues. The CDR3 sequence is CASTTISSGANVLTF. The CDR3 DNA reads as TGTGCCAGCACCACTATCAGCTCTGGGGCCAACGTCCTGACTTTC.

This chain links TRBV7-2 with TRBJ1-1, with D unclear. This CDR3 contains 15 residues. The germline CDR1 and CDR2 sequences are SGHTA and FQGNSA. Trimming removed 7 bases at V and 0 bases at J, with 15 bases between. The CDR3 sequence is CASTKRVLMNTEAFF. CDR3 nucleotides: TGTGCCAGCACCAAAAGGGTTTTGATGAACACTGAAGCTTTCTTT.

This clonotype was seen ten or more times. The chain is built from TRBV10-3 and TRBJ2-5; D assignment may be TRBD1 or TRBD2 (6 bases each). This CDR3 has 13 amino acids. V was clipped by 8 bases and J by 1 base, with 11 bases between them. Germline CDR1 ENHRY, CDR2 SYGVKD. CDR3 protein: CAIGGRVQETQYF. The CDR3, as DNA: TGTGCCATCGGGGGGCGCGTCCAAGAGACCCAGTACTTC.

This clonotype appeared once. At one boundary the junction diverges from the germline segment, which might be a read error. The rearrangement uses TRBV12-3 or TRBV12-4 and TRBJ2-1; TRBD2 agrees at 9 bases. The CDR3 length is 13 residues. In DNA form, the CDR3 reads TGTGCCCGGAGTGCGCGGGAGGGAAATGAGCCGTTCTTC. Its translation: CARSAREGNEPFF.

This clonotype was counted many times. This chain uses TRBV6-1 with TRBJ2-7, with 10 bases matching TRBD1. In germline, CDR1 is MNHNS, CDR2 SASEGT. Trimming removed 3 bases from V and 0 bases from J; junction bases left unmatched: 20. This CDR3 has 21 amino acids. In DNA form, the CDR3 reads TGTGCCAGCAGTGACATAACCGGGACAGGGGCCCGCAGTTCCTACTCCTACGAGCAGTACTTC. It yields the protein CASSDITGTGARSSYSYEQYF.

This clonotype showed up many times. The rearrangement uses TRBV12-3 or TRBV12-4 and TRBJ2-5; 11 nucleotides line up with TRBD2. V was clipped by 4 bases and J by 5 bases; unmatched bases: 6. There are 15 residues in the CDR3. The CDR3 region has the DNA TGTGCCAGCAGTTCGGGACTAGCGGCCGGGGAGACCCAGTACTTC. Encoded protein: CASSSGLAAGETQYF.

In regard to this clonotype: This could be a read error, since a much larger clone is one nucleotide away. Without the conserved terminal phenylalanine or tryptophan, this CDR3 likely stems from a read error. J is TRBJ1-6 and V is TRBV12-3 or TRBV12-4; TRBD1 might be the D (6 bases). The CDR3 runs 14 residues. V lost 3 bases, J lost 5 bases, and 8 bases lay in between. CDR3 sequence reads: CASSLGGDNSPLHS. The CDR3 DNA sequence: TGTGCCAGCAGTTTGGGGGGCGATAATTCACCCCTCCACTCT.

The J gene is TRBJ2-1, the V gene TRBV12-3 or TRBV12-4; TRBD1 is a possible D gene (6 bases). The V and J ends lost 8 bases and 7 bases respectively, with 15 bases between them. The CDR3 loop spans 13 amino acids. CDR3 sequence reads: CASARTEKNEQFF. As DNA, the CDR3 is TGTGCCAGCGCCCGGACAGAGAAAAATGAGCAGTTCTTC.

The chain couples TRBV10-3 to TRBJ2-1, with 10 bases lining up with TRBD2. The CDR3 extends over 13 amino acids. Germline loops: CDR1 ENHRY, CDR2 SYGVKD. The V segment lost 8 bases and the J segment 13 bases; nucleotides outside the gene matches: 11. CDR3 in amino acids: CAIRNEREGFQFF. The CDR3 DNA sequence: TGTGCCATCCGGAATGAGCGGGAGGGCTTTCAGTTCTTC.

Only a few counts were recorded for this clonotype. The chain recombines TRBV18 with TRBJ2-1; 10 positions agree with TRBD2. The CDR3 sequence is 17 residues long. Losses at the gene ends were 0 bases for V and 0 bases for J; bases not matched to a gene: 2. Germline values: CDR1 KGHSH, CDR2 LQKENI. CDR3 amino acids: CASSPPSGGISYNEQFF. The DNA for the CDR3 is TGTGCCAGCTCACCACCTAGCGGGGGGATCTCCTACAATGAGCAGTTCTTC.